The entry that follows covers one T cell receptor beta chain sequence. Its antigen target is currently unknown. No base quality information exists; no much larger clone differs at one position. The sample belongs to a study of patients and donors after allogeneic stem cell transplantation (TCRdb year 2020). Library preparation used RT-PCR. TCRdb names NextSeq 550 as the instrument used. TCRdb handled the public reads itself, with Q25 trimming in fastp and clone calling in MiXCR, and kept productive beta chains. Rows are combined by CDR3 protein, so each entry shows the most common genes and DNA. In this sample the table shows 920,000 or so distinct CDR3 sequences, over 15% of which occur a single time. Jointly, the top ten make up around 6% of the sample. The sample taken for sequencing was blood, either unsorted or a sorted T cell fraction (not recorded which). The origin of this receptor is a human donor who was either an allogeneic HSCT recipient or a stem cell or donor lymphocyte infusion donor (not recorded which). It is not recorded whose cells these are; they may come from a transplant donor.

The CDR3 loop reads CASSVDAQTDTQYF. The DNA sequence reads TGTGCCAGCAGCGTAGACGCACAAACAGATACGCAGTATTTT. This chain is built from TRBV9 and TRBJ2-3, with no confidently assigned D gene. Taken from cysteine to phenylalanine, the CDR3 has 14 residues. The CDR3 DNA has 42 bases and is translated from base 1. V drops 0 bases and J drops 3 bases, leaving 8 bases in between. CDR1 SGDLS and CDR2 YYNGEE were looked up in the germline V gene.